The sequence of this T cell receptor (beta chain) was determined in a study of regulatory T cells in long-lasting Graves disease (dated by TCRdb to the early 2020s). About the investigation overall: Patients with newly diagnosed Graves' disease had been on antithyroid drugs for under 3 months. This study used TCR sequencing and RNA sequencing of peripheral blood to compare persistent Graves' disease patients against newly diagnosed Graves' disease patients. The study took place in China and was registered as a clinical trial. A total of around 33 samples were covered by TCR sequencing, comprising approximately 13 persistent and around 20 newly diagnosed Graves' disease patients.

Study-wide conclusions, independent of this receptor: Sequencing and analysis were restricted to the TCR beta chain. The authors acknowledged the small sample size as a limitation that may reduce accuracy. A larger number of public clonotypes was shared among persistent patients (over 2,500) than among newly diagnosed patients (approximately 1,000). Peripheral blood alone was examined, since thyroid tissue, which constituted the primary lesion, could not be accessed. Preferential use of TRBV28, TRBJ1-2 and TRBJ2-5 was observed in persistent disease, whereas TRBV20-1 and TRBJ2-1 were favored in newly diagnosed disease. Compared with newly diagnosed patients, persistent Graves' disease patients had lower TCR Shannon entropy and fewer highly expanded clones, which suggests clonal expansion.

Libraries were made using multiplex PCR. This sample was sequenced with an Illumina HiSeq 4000. TCR beta libraries were built with iRepertoire HTBI primers and Arm-PCR amplification of CDR3 regions. Gel purification was performed on PCR products prior to sequencing. The authors processed their data as follows. A total of 60 to 80 TRBV and some 15 TRBJ segments were identified across samples and were used for gene usage analysis of CDR3 amino acid clonotypes. COPE and FqMerger were used to merge filtered high-quality paired reads into contigs. BLAST was used to align contigs to IMGT TRBV, TRBD and TRBJ reference genes, and CDR3 was defined according to IMGT. Any clonotype with a frequency above 0.1% was classified as a highly expanded clone. Repertoire diversity was measured by Shannon entropy, and V-J evenness by the Gini coefficient. Public clonotypes were defined as clonotypes shared by more than one individual. TCRdb reprocessed the public reads (quality trimming at Q25 with fastp, clone calling with MiXCR) and kept in-frame beta chains. Each CDR3 protein appears once, grouped with its most common genes and DNA. The V and J calls reflect TCRdb's pipeline rather than the authors' work. The sample table lists just over 600,000 distinct CDR3 sequences, about 16% of them with a count of one. The ten largest clones capture 15% to 20% of the sample.

This specimen's time point label, interpreted: newly diagnosed GD, antithyroid drugs for less than 3 months. For both TCR sequencing and RNA sequencing, RNA was extracted from PBMCs using TRIzol. Graves' disease was diagnosed according to American Thyroid Association guidelines. Recruitment of patients was carried out at an endocrinology department in Xi'an, China. Each patient gave approximately 10 milliliters of peripheral blood, collected in an EDTA anticoagulant tube. Ficoll Paque Plus density gradient separation was used to isolate PBMCs, and no further T cell sorting was done. An Agilent 2100 Bioanalyzer and agarose gel were used to assess RNA quality, and a NanoDrop 2000 was used to measure RNA concentration. A word on this clonotype: Its antigen remains undetermined. Per-base qualities were not stored, and no clone one base away is much larger.

Taken from the germline V gene (reference sequence), the CDR1 and CDR2 loops are MNHEY and SMNVEV. Ends trimmed: V by 5 bases, J by 5 bases; bases unmatched to a gene: 10. From the cysteine through the phenylalanine, the CDR3 covers 16 amino acids. This entry keeps only the CDR3 DNA: 48 bases, framed from base 1. These data were also reused for a study on T cells in Graves' hyperthyroidism and ophthalmopathy. The second study reports: Stable Graves' hyperthyroidism was defined as no progression to ophthalmopathy during 18 months of follow-up. Hyperthyroidism patients were aged 18 to 65 years and newly diagnosed, with disease duration of less than 2 months. Any patient with an uncontrolled infection, another autoimmune disease, pregnancy or lactation was excluded. Diagnoses relied on clinical symptoms, serum thyroxine and TRAb, thyroid ultrasound and orbital computed tomography. A first-round RT-PCR of the TCR CDR3 used the HTBI primer set with the Qiagen OneStep RT-PCR kit. Most expanded thyroid clonotypes (frequency above 0.001) were also found in blood, which suggests that blood repertoires may mirror thyroid immune responses. In cross-validation, a model built on a 13 V-J signature told ophthalmopathy apart from stable hyperthyroidism with just under 90% sensitivity and roughly 81% specificity, and in testing the same model reached 80%/75%. In validation, the model predicted progression to ophthalmopathy with over 65% sensitivity and over 72% specificity, a median of 6.5 months before onset. A discovery cohort of roughly 96 patients, approximately 44 with Graves' ophthalmopathy and approximately 57 with stable Graves' hyperthyroidism, was used to find distinguishing TCR V-J signatures. Prospective prediction of ophthalmopathy was tested in an independent validation cohort consisting of 18 hyperthyroidism patients and approximately 16 patients who later progressed to ophthalmopathy. The 75 to 100 discovery patients were divided at random into training and test sets in a 7:3 ratio. In over five Graves' hyperthyroidism patients, the study also compared T-cell repertoires from thyroid tissue with T-cell repertoires from blood. Following sampling, methimazole starting at 30 mg daily was given to hyperthyroidism patients, and high-dose intravenous methylprednisolone was given to ophthalmopathy patients. The libraries were constructed in a second round of multiplex PCR and then size-selected and purified. Paired-end sequencing of the libraries was performed with 100 bp reads on an Illumina HiSeq2000. SOAPnuke was used to process the raw data, with reads discarded if the reads contained adapters or uncalled bases, had a mean Phred below 15, or lacked an exact constant-primer or identifier match. High-quality paired reads were merged with COPE v1.2.5, and unique nucleotide sequences were defined as clonotypes. Clonotypes were aligned to IMGT TRBV, TRBD and TRBJ reference segments using MiTCR v1.1. The analysis was restricted to V-J combinations with a frequency above 0.0001, which together covered 99% to 99.2% of the repertoires. A TCS score was defined as the ratio of F50 (clonal expansion) to E x V (chaos), with BLOSUM62-based TCRdist applied between CDR3 peptides within each V-J. Welch's t-statistics and random forest reduced just over 500 V-J features to roughly 13, which were used in a naive Bayes classifier (R e1071). Sample size was not statistically predetermined, and investigators were not blinded to group allocation. According to the paper, TCR Vbeta CDR3 sequencing was carried out on some 140 peripheral blood samples, which came from around 43 ophthalmopathy, approximately 78 hyperthyroidism and roughly 17 progressor patients.

The sample consisted of peripheral blood mononuclear cells (PBMCs), taken at new diagnosis, from a patient treated with antithyroid drugs. This sequence originates from a woman aged 25 to 39 with Graves disease. Donor details come from another sample of the same person, matched by shared clones. The sequence joins TRBV27 to TRBJ2-5; the central 11 bases match TRBD1. The CDR3 loop reads CASSPRSGQGVETQYF. The sequenced DNA: TGTGCCAGCAGTCCTAGATCGGGACAGGGGGTGGAGACCCAGTACTTC.